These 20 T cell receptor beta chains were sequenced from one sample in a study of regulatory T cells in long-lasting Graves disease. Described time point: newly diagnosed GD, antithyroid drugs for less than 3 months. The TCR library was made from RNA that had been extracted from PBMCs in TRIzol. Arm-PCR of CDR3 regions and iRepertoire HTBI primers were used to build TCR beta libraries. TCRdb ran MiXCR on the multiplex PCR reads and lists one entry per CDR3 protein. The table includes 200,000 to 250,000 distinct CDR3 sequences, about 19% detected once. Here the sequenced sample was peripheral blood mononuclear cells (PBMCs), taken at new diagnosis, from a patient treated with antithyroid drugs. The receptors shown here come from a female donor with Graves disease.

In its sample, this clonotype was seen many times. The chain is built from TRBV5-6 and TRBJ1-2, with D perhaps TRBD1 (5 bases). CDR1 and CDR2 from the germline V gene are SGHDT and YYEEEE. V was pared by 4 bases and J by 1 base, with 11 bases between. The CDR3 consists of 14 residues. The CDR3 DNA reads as TGTGCCAGCAGCGGGGGACTCCTTAACTATGGCTACACCTTC. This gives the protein CASSGGLLNYGYTF.

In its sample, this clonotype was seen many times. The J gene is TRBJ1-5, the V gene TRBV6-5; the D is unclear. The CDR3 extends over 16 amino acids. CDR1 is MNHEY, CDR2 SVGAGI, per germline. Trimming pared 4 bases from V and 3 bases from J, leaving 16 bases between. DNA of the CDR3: TGTGCCAGCAGTTTCCTCTCCTCGGCCGTCAATCAGCCCCAGCATTTT. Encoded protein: CASSFLSSAVNQPQHF.

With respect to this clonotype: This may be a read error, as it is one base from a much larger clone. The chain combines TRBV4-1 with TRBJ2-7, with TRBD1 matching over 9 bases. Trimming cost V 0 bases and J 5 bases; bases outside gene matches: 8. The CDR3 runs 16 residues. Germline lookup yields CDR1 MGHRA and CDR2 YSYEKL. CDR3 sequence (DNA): TGCGCCAGCAGCCAAGATATATGGACAGGGGATCACGAGCAGTACTTC. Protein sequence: CASSQDIWTGDHEQYF.

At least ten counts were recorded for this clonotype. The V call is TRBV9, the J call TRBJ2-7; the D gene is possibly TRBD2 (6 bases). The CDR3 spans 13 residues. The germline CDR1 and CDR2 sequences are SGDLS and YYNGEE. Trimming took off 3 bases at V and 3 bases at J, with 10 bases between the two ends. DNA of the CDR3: TGTGCCAGCAGCGAGGGACTGCACTACGAGCAGTACTTC. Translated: CASSEGLHYEQYF.

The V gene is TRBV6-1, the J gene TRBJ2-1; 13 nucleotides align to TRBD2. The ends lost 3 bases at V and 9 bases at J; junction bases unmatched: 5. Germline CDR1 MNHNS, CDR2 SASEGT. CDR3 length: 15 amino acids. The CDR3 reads CASSDGTSGTSEQFF. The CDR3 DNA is TGTGCCAGCAGTGACGGGACTAGCGGGACAAGTGAGCAGTTCTTC.

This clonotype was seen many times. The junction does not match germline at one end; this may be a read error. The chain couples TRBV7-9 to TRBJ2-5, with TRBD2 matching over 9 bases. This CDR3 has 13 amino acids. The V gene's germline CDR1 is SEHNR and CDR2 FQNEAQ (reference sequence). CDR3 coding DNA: TGTGCCAGCAGTTTAGCGGGAGCCGCGACCCAGTACTTC. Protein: CASSLAGAATQYF. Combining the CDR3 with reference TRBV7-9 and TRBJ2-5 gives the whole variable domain DTGVSQNPRHKITKRGQNVTFRCDPISEHNRLYWYRQTLGQGPEFLTYFQNEAQLEKSRLLSDRFSAERPKGSFSTLEIQRTEQGDSAMYLCASSLAGAATQYFGPGTRLLVL.

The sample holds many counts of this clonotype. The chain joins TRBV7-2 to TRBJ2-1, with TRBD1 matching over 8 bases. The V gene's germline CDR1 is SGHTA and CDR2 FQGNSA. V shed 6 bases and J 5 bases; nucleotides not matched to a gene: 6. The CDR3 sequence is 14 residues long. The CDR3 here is CASSWGQADNEQFF. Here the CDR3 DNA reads TGTGCCAGCAGTTGGGGACAGGCTGACAATGAGCAGTTCTTC.

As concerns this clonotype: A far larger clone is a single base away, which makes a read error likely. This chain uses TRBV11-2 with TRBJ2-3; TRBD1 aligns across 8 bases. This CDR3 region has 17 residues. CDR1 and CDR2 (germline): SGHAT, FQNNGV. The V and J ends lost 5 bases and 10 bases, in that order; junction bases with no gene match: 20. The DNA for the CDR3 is TGTGCCAGCAGCCCGAGTCCGACAGGGGTGACCGGGATAGCGCAGTATTTT. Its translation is CASSPSPTGVTGIAQYF.

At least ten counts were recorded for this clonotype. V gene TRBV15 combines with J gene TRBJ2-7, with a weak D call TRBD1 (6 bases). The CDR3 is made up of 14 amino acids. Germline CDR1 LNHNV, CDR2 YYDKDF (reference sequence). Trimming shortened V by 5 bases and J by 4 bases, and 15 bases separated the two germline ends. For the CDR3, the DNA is TGTGCCACCAGCCCCTCCAGGGGCAGATACGAGCAGTACTTC. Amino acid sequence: CATSPSRGRYEQYF. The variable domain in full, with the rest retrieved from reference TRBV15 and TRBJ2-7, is DAMVIQNPRYQVTQFGKPVTLSCSQTLNHNVMYWYQQKSSQAPKLLFHYYDKDFNNEADTPDNFQSRRPNTSFCFLDIRSPGLGDTAMYLCATSPSRGRYEQYFGPGTRLTVT.

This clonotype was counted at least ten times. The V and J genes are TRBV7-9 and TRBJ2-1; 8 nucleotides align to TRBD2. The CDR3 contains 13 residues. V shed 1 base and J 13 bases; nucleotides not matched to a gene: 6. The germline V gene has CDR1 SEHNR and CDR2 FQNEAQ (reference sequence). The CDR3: CASSLDSGKTQFF. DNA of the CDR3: TGTGCCAGCAGCTTAGATAGCGGGAAAACTCAGTTCTTC.

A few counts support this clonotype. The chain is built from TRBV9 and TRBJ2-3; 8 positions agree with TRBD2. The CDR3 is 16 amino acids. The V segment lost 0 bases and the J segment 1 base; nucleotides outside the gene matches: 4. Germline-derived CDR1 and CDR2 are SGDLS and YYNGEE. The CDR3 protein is CASSVGVTSGTDTQYF. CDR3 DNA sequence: TGTGCCAGCAGCGTAGGTGTGACTAGCGGCACAGATACGCAGTATTTT.

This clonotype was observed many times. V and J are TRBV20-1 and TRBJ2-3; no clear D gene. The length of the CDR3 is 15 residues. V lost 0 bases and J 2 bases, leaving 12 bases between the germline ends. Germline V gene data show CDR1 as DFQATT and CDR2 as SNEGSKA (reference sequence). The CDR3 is CSARDDWLNTDTQYF. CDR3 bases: TGCAGTGCTAGAGATGACTGGTTGAACACAGATACGCAGTATTTT.

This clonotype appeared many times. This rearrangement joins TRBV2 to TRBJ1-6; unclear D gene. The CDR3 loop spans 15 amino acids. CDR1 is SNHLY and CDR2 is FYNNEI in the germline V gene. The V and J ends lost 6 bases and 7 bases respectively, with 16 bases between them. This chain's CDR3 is CASREFGWANSPLHF. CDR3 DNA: TGTGCCAGCAGGGAATTTGGGTGGGCCAATTCACCCCTCCACTTT. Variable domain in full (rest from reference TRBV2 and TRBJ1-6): EPEVTQTPSHQVTQMGQEVILRCVPISNHLYFYWYRQILGQKVEFLVSFYNNEISEKSEIFDDQFSVERPDGSNFTLKIRSTKLEDSAMYFCASREFGWANSPLHFGNGTRLTVT.

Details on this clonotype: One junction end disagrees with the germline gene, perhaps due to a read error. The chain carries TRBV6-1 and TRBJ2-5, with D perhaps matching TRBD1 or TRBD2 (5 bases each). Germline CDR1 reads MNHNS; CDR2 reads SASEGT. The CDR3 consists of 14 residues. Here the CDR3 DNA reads TGTGCCAGCAAGAGGGACCAGGGTCCAGAGGCCCAGTACTTC. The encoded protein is CASKRDQGPEAQYF.

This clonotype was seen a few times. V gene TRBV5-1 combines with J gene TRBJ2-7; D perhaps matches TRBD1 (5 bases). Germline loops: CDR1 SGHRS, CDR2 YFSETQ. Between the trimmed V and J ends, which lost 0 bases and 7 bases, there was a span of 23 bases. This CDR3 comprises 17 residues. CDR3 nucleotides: TGCGCCAGCAGCTTGGGGGGTAGGGCCAGGGCCCTTGAGGAGCAGTACTTC. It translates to CASSLGGRARALEEQYF.

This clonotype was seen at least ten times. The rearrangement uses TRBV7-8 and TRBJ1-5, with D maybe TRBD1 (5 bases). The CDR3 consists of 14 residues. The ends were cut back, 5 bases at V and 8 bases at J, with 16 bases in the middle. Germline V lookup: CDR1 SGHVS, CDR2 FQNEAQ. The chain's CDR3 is CASSRGTAFKPQHF. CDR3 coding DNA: TGTGCCAGCAGCCGCGGGACTGCCTTTAAGCCCCAGCATTTT.

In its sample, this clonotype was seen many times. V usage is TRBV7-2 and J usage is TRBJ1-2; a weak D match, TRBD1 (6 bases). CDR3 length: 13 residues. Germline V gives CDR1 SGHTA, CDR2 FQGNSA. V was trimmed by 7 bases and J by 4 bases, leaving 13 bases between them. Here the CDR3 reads CASTPGHLYGYTF. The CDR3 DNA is TGTGCCAGCACTCCGGGACACCTCTATGGCTACACCTTC.

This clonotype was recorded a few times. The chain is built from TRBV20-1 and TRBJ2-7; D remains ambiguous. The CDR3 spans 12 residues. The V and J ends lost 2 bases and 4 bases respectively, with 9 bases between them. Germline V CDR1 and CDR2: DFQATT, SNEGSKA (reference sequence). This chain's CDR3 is CSARPQTYEQYF. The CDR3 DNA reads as TGCAGTGCTAGACCGCAGACTTACGAGCAGTACTTC.

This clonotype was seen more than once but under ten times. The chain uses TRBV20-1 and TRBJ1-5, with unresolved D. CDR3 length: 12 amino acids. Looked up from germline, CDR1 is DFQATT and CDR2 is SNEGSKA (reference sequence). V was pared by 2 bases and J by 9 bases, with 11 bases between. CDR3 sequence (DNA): TGCAGTGCTAGATCCCTAGGTCCGCCCCAGCATTTT. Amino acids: CSARSLGPPQHF.

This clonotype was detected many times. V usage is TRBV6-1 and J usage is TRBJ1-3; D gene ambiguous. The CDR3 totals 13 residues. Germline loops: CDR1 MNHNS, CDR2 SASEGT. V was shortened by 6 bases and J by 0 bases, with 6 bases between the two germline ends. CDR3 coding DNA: TGTGCCAGCAGAGAGAGCTCTGGAAACACCATATATTTT. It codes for CASRESSGNTIYF.